The 8 T cell receptor beta chains listed next were all sequenced from one sample in a study of cytomegalovirus exposure and HLA in healthy donors (dated by TCRdb to the late 2010s). Libraries were prepared through the immunoSEQ multiplex PCR assay. For the multiplex PCR, a mixture combining 60 forward primers for TCR Vbeta segments and 13 reverse primers for TCR Jbeta segments was used. The clones in this table, taken by TCRdb from immuneACCESS, are in-frame only. Not every clone is retained; where verified, under half of the shortfall comes from an unresolved V gene, and the cause of the rest is unknown. Counted in this sample were around 180,000 clones; about 86% of them appeared once. In total, the top ten clones hold 2.1% of the sample. The specimen sequenced was PBMCs. The source of these receptors is a woman aged 18-29 years in good health and CMV-seropositive.

The CDR3 reads CASTPGGAGGYTF. In nucleotides, the CDR3 is TGTGCCAGCACCCCAGGGGGCGCGGGGGGCTACACCTTC. The V gene is TRBV6-6, the J gene TRBJ1-2; TRBD1 agrees at 8 bases. Germline V gene data show CDR1 as MNHNY and CDR2 as SVGAGI (reference sequence). There are 13 residues in the CDR3. The J segment lost 8 bases and the V segment lost 7 bases, leaving 9 bases of the junction unmatched.

The chain recombines TRBV11-2 with TRBJ2-7; no definite D call. Germline V gene data show CDR1 as SGHAT and CDR2 as FQNNGV. The CDR3 extends over 13 amino acids. Deletions cut 4 bases from V and 5 bases from J, with 12 bases between. CDR3 loop: CASSSPRKNEQYF. CDR3 nucleotides: TGTGCCAGCAGCTCGCCTAGAAAAAACGAGCAGTACTTC.

The gene calls are TRBV5-6 and TRBJ2-3, with D unclear. The V gene lost 5 bases and the J gene lost 6 bases, with 13 bases spanning the gap. The germline gives CDR1 SGHDT, CDR2 YYEEEE. The CDR3 runs to 13 residues. This CDR3 is CASSLPIEDTQYF. The CDR3 region has the DNA TGTGCCAGCAGTTTACCGATAGAGGATACGCAGTATTTT.

The rearrangement joins TRBV7-3 to TRBJ2-1; possibly TRBD2 for D (6 bases). The CDR3 contains 16 residues. V dropped 6 bases and J dropped 0 bases, with 15 bases sitting between them. Germline assignment: CDR1 SGHTA and CDR2 FQGTGA. CDR3 in DNA: TGTGCCAGCAGGCGAGGGGCGGGAAGCTCCTACAATGAGCAGTTCTTC. Amino acid sequence: CASRRGAGSSYNEQFF.

This chain uses TRBV9 with TRBJ2-1, with TRBD1 identical over 7 bases. CDR1 SGDLS and CDR2 YYNGEE come from the germline V gene. V was pared by 5 bases and J by 6 bases, with 20 bases of the junction left unmatched. This CDR3 is built from 18 residues. Written as DNA, the CDR3 is TGTGCCAGCAGGGGACGGGACAGCTCCTGGAGTGTTGTCAATGAGCAGTTCTTC. Translation: CASRGRDSSWSVVNEQFF. The whole variable domain, filled in from reference TRBV9 and TRBJ2-1, reads DSGVTQTPKHLITATGQRVTLRCSPRSGDLSVYWYQQSLDQGLQFLIQYYNGEERAKGNILERFSAQQFPDLHSELNLSSLELGDSALYFCASRGRDSSWSVVNEQFFGPGTRLTVL.

The table lists this clone with a few counts. The chain is built from TRBV10-3 and TRBJ2-3, with 8 bases fitting TRBD2. CDR1 and CDR2 (germline): ENHRY, SYGVKD. The trim removed 4 bases at V and 2 bases at J, leaving 5 bases unmatched. CDR3 size: 15 residues. CDR3 coding DNA: TGTGCCATCAGTGCTGCGGGGGGTCACACAGATACGCAGTATTTT. It codes for CAISAAGGHTDTQYF.

The chain combines TRBV18 with TRBJ1-1, with D maybe TRBD1 (6 bases). The CDR3 covers 14 residues. CDR1 and CDR2 from the germline V gene are KGHSH and LQKENI. Trimming pared 1 base from V and 7 bases from J, leaving 13 bases between. The CDR3: CASSPQGQRFEAFF. The CDR3 DNA reads TGTGCCAGCTCACCACAGGGACAAAGGTTTGAAGCTTTCTTT.

The chain is built from TRBV2 and TRBJ2-2; TRBD2 might be the D (5 bases). V lost 6 bases and J lost 2, with 19 bases in between. Germline V gives CDR1 SNHLY, CDR2 FYNNEI. The CDR3 runs to 17 residues. The CDR3 loop reads CASRPSRGDYNTGELFF. The CDR3 region has the DNA TGTGCCAGCAGGCCTTCTCGGGGTGACTACAACACCGGGGAGCTGTTTTTT.